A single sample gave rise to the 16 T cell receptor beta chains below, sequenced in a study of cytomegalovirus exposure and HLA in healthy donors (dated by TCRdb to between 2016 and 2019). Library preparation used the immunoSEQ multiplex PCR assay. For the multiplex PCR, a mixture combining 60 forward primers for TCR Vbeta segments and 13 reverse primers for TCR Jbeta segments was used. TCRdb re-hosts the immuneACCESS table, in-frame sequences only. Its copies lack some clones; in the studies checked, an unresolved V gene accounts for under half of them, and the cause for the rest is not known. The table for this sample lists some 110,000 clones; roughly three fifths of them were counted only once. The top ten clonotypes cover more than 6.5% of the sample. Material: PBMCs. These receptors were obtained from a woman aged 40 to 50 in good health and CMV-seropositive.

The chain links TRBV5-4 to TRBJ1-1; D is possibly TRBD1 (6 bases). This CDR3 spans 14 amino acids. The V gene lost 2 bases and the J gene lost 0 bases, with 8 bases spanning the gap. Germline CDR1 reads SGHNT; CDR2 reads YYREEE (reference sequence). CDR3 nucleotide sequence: TGTGCCAGCAGCTTACAGGGCATGAACACTGAAGCTTTCTTT. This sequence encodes CASSLQGMNTEAFF.

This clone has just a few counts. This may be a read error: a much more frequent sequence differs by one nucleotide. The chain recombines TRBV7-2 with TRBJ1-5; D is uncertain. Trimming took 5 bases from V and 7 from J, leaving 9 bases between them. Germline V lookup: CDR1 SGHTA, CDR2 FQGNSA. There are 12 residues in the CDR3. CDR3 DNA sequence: TGTGCCAGCAGCCTAGGGAGCCAGCCCCAGCATTTT. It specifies CASSLGSQPQHF.

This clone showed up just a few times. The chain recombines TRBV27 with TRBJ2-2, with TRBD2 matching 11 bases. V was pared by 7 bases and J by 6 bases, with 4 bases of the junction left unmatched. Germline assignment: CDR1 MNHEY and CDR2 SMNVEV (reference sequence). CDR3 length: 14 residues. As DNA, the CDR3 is TGTGCCAGCACCTTGGGACTAGCGGCCGGGGAGCTGTTTTTT. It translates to CASTLGLAAGELFF.

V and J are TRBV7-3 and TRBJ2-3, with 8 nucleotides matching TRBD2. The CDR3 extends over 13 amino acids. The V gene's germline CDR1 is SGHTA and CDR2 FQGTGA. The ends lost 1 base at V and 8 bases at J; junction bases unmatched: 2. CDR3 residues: CASSLSREGTQYF. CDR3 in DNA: TGTGCCAGCAGCTTAAGTCGGGAGGGTACGCAGTATTTT.

CDR3 in DNA: TGTGCCAGCAGTTTGTGGGGCCGGGATACGCAGTATTTT. Its protein is CASSLWGRDTQYF. V and J are TRBV28 and TRBJ2-3; D is perhaps TRBD1 (5 bases). The germline V gene encodes CDR1 MDHEN and CDR2 SYDVKM. The CDR3 is 13 residues long. Trimming pared 3 bases from V and 6 bases from J, leaving 10 bases between. Together with reference TRBV28 and TRBJ2-3, the CDR3 gives the full variable domain: DVKVTQSSRYLVKRTGEKVFLECVQDMDHENMFWYRQDPGLGLRLIYFSYDVKMKEKGDIPEGYSVSREKKERFSLILESASTNQTSMYLCASSLWGRDTQYFGPGTRLTVL.

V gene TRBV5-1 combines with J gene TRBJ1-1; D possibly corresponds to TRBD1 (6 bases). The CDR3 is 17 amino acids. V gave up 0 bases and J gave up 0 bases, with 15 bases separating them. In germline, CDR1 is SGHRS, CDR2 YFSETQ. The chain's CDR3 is CASSLAGWGPMNTEAFF. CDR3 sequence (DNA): TGCGCCAGCAGCTTGGCCGGGTGGGGGCCGATGAACACTGAAGCTTTCTTT.

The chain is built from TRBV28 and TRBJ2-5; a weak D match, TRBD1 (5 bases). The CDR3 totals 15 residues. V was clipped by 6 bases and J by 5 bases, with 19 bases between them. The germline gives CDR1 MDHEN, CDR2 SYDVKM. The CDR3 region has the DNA TGTGCCAGCAGCCTAGGGGCATTGGGGTGGGAGACCCAGTACTTC. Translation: CASSLGALGWETQYF. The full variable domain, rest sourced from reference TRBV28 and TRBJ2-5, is DVKVTQSSRYLVKRTGEKVFLECVQDMDHENMFWYRQDPGLGLRLIYFSYDVKMKEKGDIPEGYSVSREKKERFSLILESASTNQTSMYLCASSLGALGWETQYFGPGTRLLVL.

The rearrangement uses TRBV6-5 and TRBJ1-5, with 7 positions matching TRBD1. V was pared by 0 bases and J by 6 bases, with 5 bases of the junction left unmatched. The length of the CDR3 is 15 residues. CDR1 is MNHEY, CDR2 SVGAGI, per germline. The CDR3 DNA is TGTGCCAGCAGTTACTCGCACAGGGGCGGTCAGCCCCAGCATTTT. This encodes CASSYSHRGGQPQHF.

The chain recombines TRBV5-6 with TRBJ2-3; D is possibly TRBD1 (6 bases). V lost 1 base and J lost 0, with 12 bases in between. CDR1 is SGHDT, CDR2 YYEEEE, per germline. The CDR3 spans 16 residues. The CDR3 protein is CASSLKLQGSTDTQYF. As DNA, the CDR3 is TGTGCCAGCAGCTTGAAGCTTCAGGGGAGCACAGATACGCAGTATTTT.

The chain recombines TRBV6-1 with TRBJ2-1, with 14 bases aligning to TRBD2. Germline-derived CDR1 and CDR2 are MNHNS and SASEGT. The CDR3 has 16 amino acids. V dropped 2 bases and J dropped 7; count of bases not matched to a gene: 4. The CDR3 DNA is TGTGCCAGCAGTGAAAGGACTAGCGGGGGGATGAATGAGCAGTTCTTC. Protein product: CASSERTSGGMNEQFF.

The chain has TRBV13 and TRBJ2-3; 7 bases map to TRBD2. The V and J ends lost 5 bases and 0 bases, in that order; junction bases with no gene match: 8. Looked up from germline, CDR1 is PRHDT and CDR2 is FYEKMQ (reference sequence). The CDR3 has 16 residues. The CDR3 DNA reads TGTGCCAGCAGCCCGCAGGGAGGGACTAGCACAGATACGCAGTATTTT. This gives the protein CASSPQGGTSTDTQYF.

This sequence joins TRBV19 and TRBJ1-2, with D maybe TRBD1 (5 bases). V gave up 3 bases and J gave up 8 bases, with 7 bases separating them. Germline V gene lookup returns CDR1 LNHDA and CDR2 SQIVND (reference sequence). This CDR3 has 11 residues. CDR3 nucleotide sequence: TGTGCCAGTAGTATCGGGGGAGGCTACACCTTC. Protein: CASSIGGGYTF. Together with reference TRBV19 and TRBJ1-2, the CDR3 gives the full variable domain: DGGITQSPKYLFRKEGQNVTLSCEQNLNHDAMYWYRQDPGQGLRLIYYSQIVNDFQKGDIAEGYSVSREKKESFPLTVTSAQKNPTAFYLCASSIGGGYTFGSGTRLTVV.

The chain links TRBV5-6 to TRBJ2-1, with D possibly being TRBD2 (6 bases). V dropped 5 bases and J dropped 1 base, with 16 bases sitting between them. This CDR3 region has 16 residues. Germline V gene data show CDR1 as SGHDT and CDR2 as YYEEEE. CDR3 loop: CASSPVGRGSYNEQFF. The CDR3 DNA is TGTGCCAGCAGTCCGGTCGGCCGGGGGTCCTACAATGAGCAGTTCTTC.

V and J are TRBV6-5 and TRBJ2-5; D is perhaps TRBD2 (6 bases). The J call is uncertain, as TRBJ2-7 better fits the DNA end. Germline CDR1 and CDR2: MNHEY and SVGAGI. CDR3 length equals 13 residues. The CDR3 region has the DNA TGTGCCAGCAGGGGCGGGGAACTCTACGAGCAGTACTTC. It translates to CASRGGELYEQYF.

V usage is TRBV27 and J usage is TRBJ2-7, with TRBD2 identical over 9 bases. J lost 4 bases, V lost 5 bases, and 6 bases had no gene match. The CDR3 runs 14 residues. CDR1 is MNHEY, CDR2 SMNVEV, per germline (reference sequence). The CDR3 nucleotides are TGTGCCAGCAGTCCCACGAGCGGGAGGTACGAGCAGTACTTC. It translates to CASSPTSGRYEQYF.

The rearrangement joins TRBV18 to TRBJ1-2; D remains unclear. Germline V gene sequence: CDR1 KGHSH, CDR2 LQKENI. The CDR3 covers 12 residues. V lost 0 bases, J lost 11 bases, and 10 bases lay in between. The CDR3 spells CASSPPTSQYTF. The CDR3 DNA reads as TGTGCCAGCTCACCACCCACCTCGCAGTACACCTTC.